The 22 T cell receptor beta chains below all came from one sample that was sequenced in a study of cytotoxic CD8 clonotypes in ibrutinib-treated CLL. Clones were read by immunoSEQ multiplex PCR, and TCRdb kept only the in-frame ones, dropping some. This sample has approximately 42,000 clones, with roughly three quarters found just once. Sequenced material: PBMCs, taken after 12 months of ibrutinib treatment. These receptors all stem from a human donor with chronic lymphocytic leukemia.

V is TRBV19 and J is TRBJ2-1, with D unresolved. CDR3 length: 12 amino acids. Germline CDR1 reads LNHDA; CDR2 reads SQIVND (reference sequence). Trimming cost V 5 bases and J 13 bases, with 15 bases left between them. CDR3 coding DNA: TGTGCCAGTAGTGTAAGCCGGCAGGCACAGTTCTTC. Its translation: CASSVSRQAQFF.

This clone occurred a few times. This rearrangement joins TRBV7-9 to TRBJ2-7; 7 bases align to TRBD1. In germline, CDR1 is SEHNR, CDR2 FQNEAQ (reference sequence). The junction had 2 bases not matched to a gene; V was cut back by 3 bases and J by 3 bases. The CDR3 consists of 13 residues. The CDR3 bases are TGTGCCAGCAGCTTCGACAGGGACTACGAGCAGTACTTC. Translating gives CASSFDRDYEQYF.

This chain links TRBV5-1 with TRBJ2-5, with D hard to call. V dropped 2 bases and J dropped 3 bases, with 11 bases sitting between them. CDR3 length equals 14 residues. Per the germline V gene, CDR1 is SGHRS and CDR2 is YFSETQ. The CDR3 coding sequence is TGCGCCAGCAGCTTATCCCGTGCGGAAGAGACCCAGTACTTC. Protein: CASSLSRAEETQYF.

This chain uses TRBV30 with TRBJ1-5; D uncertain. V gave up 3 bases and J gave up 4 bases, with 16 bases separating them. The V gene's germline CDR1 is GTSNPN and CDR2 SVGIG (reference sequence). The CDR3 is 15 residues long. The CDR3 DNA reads TGTGCCTGGAGCGAGGGAAGTAGAGTTAATCAGCCCCAGCATTTT. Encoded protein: CAWSEGSRVNQPQHF.

The CDR3 DNA follows: TGTGCCAGCAGCTTAGGGGGCGGGGACGGCACTGAAGCTTTCTTT. It specifies CASSLGGGDGTEAFF. The V and J genes are TRBV7-8 and TRBJ1-1, with D maybe TRBD1 (5 bases). Trimming shortened V by 1 base and J by 4 bases, and 13 bases separated the two germline ends. CDR3 length: 15 amino acids. Germline V CDR1 and CDR2: SGHVS, FQNEAQ.

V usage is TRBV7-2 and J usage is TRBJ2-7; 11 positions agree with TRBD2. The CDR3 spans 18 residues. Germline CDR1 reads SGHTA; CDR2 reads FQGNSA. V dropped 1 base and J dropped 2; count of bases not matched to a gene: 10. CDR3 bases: TGTGCCAGCAGCTTAGTAGCTACTAGCGGGAGTAGGCCCTACGAGCAGTACTTC. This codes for CASSLVATSGSRPYEQYF. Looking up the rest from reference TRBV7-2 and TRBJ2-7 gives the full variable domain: GAGVSQSPSNKVTEKGKDVELRCDPISGHTALYWYRQSLGQGLEFLIYFQGNSAPDKSGLPSDRFSAERTGGSVSTLTIQRTQQEDSAVYLCASSLVATSGSRPYEQYFGPGTRLTVT.

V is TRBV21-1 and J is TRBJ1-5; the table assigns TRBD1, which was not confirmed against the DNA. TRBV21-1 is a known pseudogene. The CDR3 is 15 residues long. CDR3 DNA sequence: TGTGCCAGCAGCAAAGTGTGGGCAGGGGATCTGCCCCAGCATTTT. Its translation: CASSKVWAGDLPQHF.

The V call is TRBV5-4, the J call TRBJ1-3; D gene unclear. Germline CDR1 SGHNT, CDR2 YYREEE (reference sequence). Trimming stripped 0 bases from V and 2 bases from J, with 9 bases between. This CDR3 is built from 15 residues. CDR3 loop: CASSLDSAAGNTIYF. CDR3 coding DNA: TGTGCCAGCAGCTTGGACTCCGCTGCTGGAAACACCATATATTTT. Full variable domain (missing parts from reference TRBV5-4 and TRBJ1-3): ETGVTQSPTHLIKTRGQQVTLRCSSQSGHNTVSWYQQALGQGPQFIFQYYREEENGRGNFPPRFSGLQFPNYSSELNVNALELDDSALYLCASSLDSAAGNTIYFGEGSWLTVV.

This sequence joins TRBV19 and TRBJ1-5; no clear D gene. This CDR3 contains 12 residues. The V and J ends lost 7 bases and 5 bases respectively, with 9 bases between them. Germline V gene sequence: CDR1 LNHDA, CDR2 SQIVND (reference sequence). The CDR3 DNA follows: TGTGCCAGTAACATCGGAGATCAGCCCCAGCATTTT. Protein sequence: CASNIGDQPQHF.

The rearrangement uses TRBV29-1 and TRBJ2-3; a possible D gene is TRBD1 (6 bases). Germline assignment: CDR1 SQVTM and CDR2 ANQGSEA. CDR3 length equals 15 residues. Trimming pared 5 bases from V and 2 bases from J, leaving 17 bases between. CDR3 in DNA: TGCAGCGTTCCAACGCTCAGGGGTCTCACAGATACGCAGTATTTT. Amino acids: CSVPTLRGLTDTQYF.

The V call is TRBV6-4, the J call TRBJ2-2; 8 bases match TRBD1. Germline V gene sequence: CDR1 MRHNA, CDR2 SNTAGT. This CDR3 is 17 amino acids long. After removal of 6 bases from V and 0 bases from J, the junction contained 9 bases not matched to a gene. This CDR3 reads CASRELTGGTNTGELFF. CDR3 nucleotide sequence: TGTGCCAGCAGAGAACTTACAGGGGGAACGAACACCGGGGAGCTGTTTTTT.

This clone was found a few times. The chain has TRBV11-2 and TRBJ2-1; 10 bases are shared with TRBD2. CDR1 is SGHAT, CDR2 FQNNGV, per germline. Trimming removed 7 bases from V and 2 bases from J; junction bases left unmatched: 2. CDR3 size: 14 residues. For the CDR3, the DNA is TGTGCCAGCAACGGACTAGCGGCCTACAATGAGCAGTTCTTC. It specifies CASNGLAAYNEQFF.

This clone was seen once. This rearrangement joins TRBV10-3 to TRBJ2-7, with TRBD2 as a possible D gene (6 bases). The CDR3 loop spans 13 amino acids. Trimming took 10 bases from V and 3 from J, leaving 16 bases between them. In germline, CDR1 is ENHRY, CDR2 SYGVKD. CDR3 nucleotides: TGTGCCACCCGAGGGACTTCCCTCTACGAGCAGTACTTC. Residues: CATRGTSLYEQYF.

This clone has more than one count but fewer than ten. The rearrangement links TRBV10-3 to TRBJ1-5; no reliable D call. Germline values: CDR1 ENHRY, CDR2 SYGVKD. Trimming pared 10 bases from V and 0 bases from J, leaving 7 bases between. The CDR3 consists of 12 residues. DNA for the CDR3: TGTGCCAGCCAAAATAGCAATCAGCCCCAGCATTTT. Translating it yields CASQNSNQPQHF.

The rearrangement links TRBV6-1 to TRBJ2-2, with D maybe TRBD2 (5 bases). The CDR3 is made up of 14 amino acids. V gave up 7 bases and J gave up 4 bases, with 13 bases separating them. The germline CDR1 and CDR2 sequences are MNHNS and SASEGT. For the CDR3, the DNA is TGTGCCAGCAAGGACCGAGGGAGCACCGGGGAGCTGTTTTTT. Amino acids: CASKDRGSTGELFF.

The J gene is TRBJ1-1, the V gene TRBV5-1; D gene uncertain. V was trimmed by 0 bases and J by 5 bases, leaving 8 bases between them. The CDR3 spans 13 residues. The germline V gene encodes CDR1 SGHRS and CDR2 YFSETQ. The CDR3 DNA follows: TGCGCCAGCAGCTTGGGGGCGGCAACTGAAGCTTTCTTT. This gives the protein CASSLGAATEAFF.

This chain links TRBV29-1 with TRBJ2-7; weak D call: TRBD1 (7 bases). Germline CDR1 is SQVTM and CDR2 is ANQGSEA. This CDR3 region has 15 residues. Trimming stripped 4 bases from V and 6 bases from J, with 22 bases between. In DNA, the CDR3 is TGCAGCGTTGTACGGACAGGAGGGTCCCGCGGCGAGCAGTACTTC. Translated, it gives CSVVRTGGSRGEQYF.

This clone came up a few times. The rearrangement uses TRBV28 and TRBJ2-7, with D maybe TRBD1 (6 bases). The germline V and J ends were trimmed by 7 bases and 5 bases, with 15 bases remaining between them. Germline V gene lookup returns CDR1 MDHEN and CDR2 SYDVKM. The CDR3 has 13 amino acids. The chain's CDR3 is CASKYRDRHEQYF. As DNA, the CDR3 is TGTGCCAGCAAATACAGGGATCGCCACGAGCAGTACTTC.

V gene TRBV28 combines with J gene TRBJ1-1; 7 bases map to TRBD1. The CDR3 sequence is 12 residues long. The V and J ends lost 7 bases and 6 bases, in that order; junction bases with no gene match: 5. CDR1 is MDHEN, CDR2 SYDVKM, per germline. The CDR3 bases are TGTGCCAGCACCTTAGGACAGGCTGAAGCTTTCTTT. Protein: CASTLGQAEAFF.

CDR3 DNA: TGTGCCAGCAATGACCGACTAGCGGGAGCCGGGGAGCTGTTTTTT. This encodes CASNDRLAGAGELFF. The V and J genes are TRBV25-1 and TRBJ2-2; 12 positions match TRBD2. The CDR3 sequence is 15 residues long. Germline CDR1 and CDR2: MGHDK and SYGVNS. J was trimmed by 6 bases and V by 7 bases; bases with no gene match: 6.

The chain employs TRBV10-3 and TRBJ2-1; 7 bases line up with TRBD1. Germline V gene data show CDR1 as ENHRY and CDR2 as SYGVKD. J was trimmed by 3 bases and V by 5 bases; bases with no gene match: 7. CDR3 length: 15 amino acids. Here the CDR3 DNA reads TGTGCCATCAGTTCCTCGACAGGGTTCTACAATGAGCAGTTCTTC. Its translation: CAISSSTGFYNEQFF.

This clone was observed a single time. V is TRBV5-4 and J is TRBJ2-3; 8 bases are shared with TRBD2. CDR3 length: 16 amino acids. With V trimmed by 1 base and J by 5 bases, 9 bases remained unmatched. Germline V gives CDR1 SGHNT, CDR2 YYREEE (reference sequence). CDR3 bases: TGTGCCAGCAGCTTGTTCGGGCGGGAGGTGCAAGATACGCAGTATTTT. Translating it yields CASSLFGREVQDTQYF.